This TCR beta chain derives from a study of Ad26.COV2.S vaccination and SARS-CoV-2 variants. Findings and limits, study-wide: Placebo recipients showed lower spike-specific TCR breadth than vaccinees.

Treatment described: roughly 19 received Ad26.COV2.S at low or high dose, single or two shots; roughly 5 received placebo; per-sample allocation not given. Specimen acquisition occurred on day 63 following the initial vaccine or placebo injection. Repertoires were generated with immunoSEQ multiplex PCR, while TCRdb's copy carries only in-frame clones and drops some. The profile shows hundreds of thousands of clones, 70% to 90% of them singletons. This clone was counted only a few times. Its antigen is unidentified. Material: peripheral blood, obtained in a trial of Ad26.COV2.S vaccine versus placebo. The clonotype originates from a person aged 18 to 65 who received the Ad26.COV2.S COVID-19 vaccine or a placebo.

CDR3 in DNA: TGTGCCAGCAGCTTAGAAGAGCGGGAGAGGGATACGCAGTATTTT. This translates into CASSLEERERDTQYF. This chain links TRBV7-9 with TRBJ2-3; 8 nucleotides line up with TRBD2. Germline CDR1 and CDR2: SEHNR and FQNEAQ (reference sequence). CDR3 size: 15 residues. J gave up 6 bases and V 1 base, and 6 bases lay outside the gene matches. Filled out from reference TRBV7-9 and TRBJ2-3, the complete variable domain reads DTGVSQNPRHKITKRGQNVTFRCDPISEHNRLYWYRQTLGQGPEFLTYFQNEAQLEKSRLLSDRFSAERPKGSFSTLEIQRTEQGDSAMYLCASSLEERERDTQYFGPGTRLTVL.